This TCR beta chain was recorded in a study of shared clonotypes between healthy human individuals. Broader study findings: Clonotype sharing among donors was thought likely to change with sequencing depth.

With respect to this clone: Its antigen remains unidentified.

The input for sorted-subset replicate PCRs was around 0.2 ug DNA, approximately 30,000 T cell genomes. The protocol was immunoSEQ multiplex PCR, while the TCRdb copy is restricted to in-frame clones and leaves out a portion. The sample carries over 850,000 clones, around three quarters recorded once. The CDR3 is made up of 15 amino acids. The germline V gene encodes CDR1 SGHVS and CDR2 FNYEAQ. J gave up 6 bases and V 5 bases, and 6 bases lay outside the gene matches. The chain carries TRBV7-6 and TRBJ2-7, with TRBD2 identical over 14 bases. Source material: memory CD4+ T cells from PBMCs. Subset here: CD45RA-negative fraction. The TCR originated in a man aged 18 to 29 in good health. Some clones in this sample may be carry-over from other donors' samples. CDR3 region: CASSPPGLAGAEQYF. The CDR3 bases are TGTGCCAGCAGCCCCCCGGGACTAGCGGGAGCCGAGCAGTACTTC. The full variable domain, with the rest looked up from reference TRBV7-6 and TRBJ2-7, is GAGVSQSPRYKVTKRGQDVALRCDPISGHVSLYWYRQALGQGPEFLTYFNYEAQQDKSGLPNDRFSAERPEGSISTLTIQRTEQRDSAMYRCASSPPGLAGAEQYFGPGTRLTVT.